These 2 T cell receptor beta chains came from one sample sequenced in a study of shared clonotypes between healthy human individuals. TCRdb's table, derived via immunoSEQ multiplex PCR, lists solely in-frame clones and lacks some. The sample holds 2,100,000 or so clones, 95% seen once. The specimen was naive CD4+ T cells sorted from blood. The subset is: CD45RA+ positively selected. The receptors come from a man in his late teens or twenties in good health.

The chain couples TRBV6-1 to TRBJ1-5; D perhaps matches TRBD1 (6 bases). V lost 4 bases, J lost 6 bases, and 22 bases lay in between. The CDR3 is 17 amino acids. CDR1 is MNHNS, CDR2 SASEGT, per germline. This chain's CDR3 is CASSGSGARGRSQPQHF. In DNA form, the CDR3 reads TGTGCCAGCAGTGGATCCGGAGCCAGGGGTCGGAGTCAGCCCCAGCATTTT.

Comments on this clone: The sample contains more than one DNA sequence encoding this CDR3. This chain joins TRBV29-1 and TRBJ1-4; no clear D. Trimming removed 6 bases at V and 0 bases at J, with 5 bases between. Germline-derived CDR1 and CDR2 are SQVTM and ANQGSEA. The CDR3 totals 12 residues. The CDR3 region is CSVRATNEKLFF. Written as DNA, the CDR3 is TGCAGCGTGCGGGCAACTAATGAAAAACTGTTTTTT.